This T cell receptor beta chain came from a study of blood T cell repertoires in COVID-19 (TCRdb year 2020). Background on the whole study: Samples covering the acute and convalescent phases of COVID-19 were provided by collaborators in the United States, Italy and Spain. The prospective study material was composed of cDNA or gDNA derived from T cells, B-cell-depleted T cells, or PBMCs. Deeply sampled blood TCRbeta repertoires from subjects exposed to, actively infected with, or recovered from COVID-19 were included in the dataset. The repertoires were released in a freely available public database meant as a resource for research on the immune response to SARS-CoV-2. The samples were drawn from the first 160 participants of the ongoing ImmuneRACE study and from 950 to 1,500 subjects provided by 6 global collaborators. Sample metadata almost always included a de-identified subject ID, COVID-19 status, age in years and sex. Where available, HLA class I and class II types were obtained from metadata supplied by the sample provider rather than from assay-based typing.

At one collaborating source in Seattle, patients were enrolled during active infection and were followed longitudinally through the course of disease. Whole blood was collected in K2EDTA tubes by collaborating institutions according to the institutions' own protocols. For TCRbeta analysis, collaborator samples were shipped as frozen whole blood, as isolated PBMCs, or as DNA extracted from either sample type. V is pared back by 5 bases and J by 6 bases, with 10 bases lying between the germline termini. The CDR3 runs 12 residues from the cysteine to the phenylalanine. Of all the DNA, just the CDR3 is kept, 36 bases in frame from base 1. Results the study describes overall, beyond this receptor: Clinical and demographic metadata were provided uncurated, with the amount varying by source and participant.

TCRbeta CDR3 regions were amplified from genomic DNA by means of the immunoSEQ Assay, a bias-controlled multiplex PCR. The authors processed their data as follows. The number of nucleated cells in each sample was estimated from the amplification of reference gene primers within the assay. Sequence reads were collapsed and filtered to measure the absolute abundance of every unique TCRbeta CDR3 rearrangement. For each sample, productive Simpson clonality was calculated by taking the square root of Simpson's diversity index across productive rearrangements. TCRdb limited this immuneACCESS table to in-frame rearrangements with V and J called. A share of clones is missing; checked studies link under half to unresolved V genes, and the rest is unexplained. D and trimming come from the DNA, and the V and J calls and clone size come from that table. Here the sample has about 350,000 clones; 85% to 90% occur a single time. Clones ranked in the top ten supply more than 5.5% of the sample.

This clone was recorded only once. Its cognate antigen has yet to be identified. Base qualities are not provided; no much larger clone lies one nucleotide away. Sequencing was done on a sample of peripheral blood. The receptor was derived from a woman between 65 and 79 years old with COVID-19, enrolled during active disease. The rearrangement joined TRBV12-3 or TRBV12-4 to TRBJ1-2; a tentative D call is TRBD1 (6 bases match). The encoded CDR3 is CASSRTEHGYTF. In nucleotide form, the sequence is TGTGCCAGCAGTAGGACAGAGCATGGCTACACCTTC.